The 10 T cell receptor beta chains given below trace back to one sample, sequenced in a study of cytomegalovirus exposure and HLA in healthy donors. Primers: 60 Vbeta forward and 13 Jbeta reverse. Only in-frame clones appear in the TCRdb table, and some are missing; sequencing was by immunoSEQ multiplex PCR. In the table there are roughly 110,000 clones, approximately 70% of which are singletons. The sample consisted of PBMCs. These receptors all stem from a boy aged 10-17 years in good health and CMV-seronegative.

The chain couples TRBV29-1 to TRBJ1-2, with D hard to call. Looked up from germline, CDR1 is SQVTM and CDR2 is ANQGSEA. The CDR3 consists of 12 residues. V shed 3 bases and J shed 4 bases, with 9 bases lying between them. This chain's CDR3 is CSVDTQAYGYTF. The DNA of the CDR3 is TGCAGCGTTGACACCCAGGCCTATGGCTACACCTTC.

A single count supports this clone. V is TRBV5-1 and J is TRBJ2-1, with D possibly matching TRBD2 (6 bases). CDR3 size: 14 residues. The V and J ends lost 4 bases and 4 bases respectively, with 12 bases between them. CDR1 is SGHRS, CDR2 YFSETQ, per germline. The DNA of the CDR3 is TGCGCCAGCAGCGCGGGACCCCCGTACAATGAGCAGTTCTTC. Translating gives CASSAGPPYNEQFF.

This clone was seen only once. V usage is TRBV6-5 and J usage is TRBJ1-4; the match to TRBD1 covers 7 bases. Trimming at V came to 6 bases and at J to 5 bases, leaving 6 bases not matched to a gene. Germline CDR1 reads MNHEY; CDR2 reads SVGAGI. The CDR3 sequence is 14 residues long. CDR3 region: CASRPRTGNEKLFF. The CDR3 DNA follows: TGTGCCAGCAGACCCCGGACAGGCAATGAAAAACTGTTTTTT.

The CDR3 loop reads CASSLVREKLFF. The CDR3 DNA reads TGTGCCAGCAGCTTAGTGCGGGAAAAACTGTTTTTT. This sequence joins TRBV7-9 and TRBJ1-4; D unclear. Trimming pared 1 base from V and 8 bases from J, leaving 5 bases between. Germline CDR1 SEHNR, CDR2 FQNEAQ (reference sequence). The CDR3 extends over 12 amino acids.

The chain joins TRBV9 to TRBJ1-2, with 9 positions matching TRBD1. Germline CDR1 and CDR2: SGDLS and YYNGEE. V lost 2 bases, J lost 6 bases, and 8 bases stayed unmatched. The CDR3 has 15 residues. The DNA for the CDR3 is TGTGCCAGCAGCGTCACCGGGACAGGGTATGATGGCTACACCTTC. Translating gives CASSVTGTGYDGYTF.

The CDR3 is CASSDYRVETQYF. The CDR3 region has the DNA TGTGCCAGCAGCGACTACAGGGTAGAGACCCAGTACTTC. This chain links TRBV7-9 with TRBJ2-5, with a tentative D call TRBD1 (6 bases). This CDR3 spans 13 amino acids. Germline V lookup: CDR1 SEHNR, CDR2 FQNEAQ (reference sequence). Trimming stripped 5 bases from V and 4 bases from J, with 11 bases between.

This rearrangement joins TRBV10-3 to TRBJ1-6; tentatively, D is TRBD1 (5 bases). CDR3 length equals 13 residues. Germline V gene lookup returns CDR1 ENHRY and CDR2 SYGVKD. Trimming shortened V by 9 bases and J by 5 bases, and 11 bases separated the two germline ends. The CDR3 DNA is TGTGCCATAGGGGAAATTGATAATTCACCCCTCCACTTT. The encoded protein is CAIGEIDNSPLHF.

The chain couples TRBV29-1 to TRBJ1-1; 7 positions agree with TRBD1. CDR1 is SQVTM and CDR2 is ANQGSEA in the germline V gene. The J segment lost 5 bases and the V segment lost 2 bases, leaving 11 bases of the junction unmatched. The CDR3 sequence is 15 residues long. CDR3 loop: CSVELLEGARTEAFF. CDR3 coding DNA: TGCAGCGTTGAATTGTTGGAGGGGGCGAGGACTGAAGCTTTCTTT.

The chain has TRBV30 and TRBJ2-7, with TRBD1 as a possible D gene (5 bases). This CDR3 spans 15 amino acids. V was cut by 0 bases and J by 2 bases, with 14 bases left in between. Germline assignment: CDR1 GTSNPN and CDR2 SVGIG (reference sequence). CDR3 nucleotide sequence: TGTGCCTGGAGTGTAAGCCAGGGAAAAGCCTACGAGCAGTACTTC. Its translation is CAWSVSQGKAYEQYF.

DNA for the CDR3: TGTGCCTGGGGATACAGGGTCGGGGAGACCCAGTACTTC. This codes for CAWGYRVGETQYF. The gene calls are TRBV30 and TRBJ2-5; weak D call: TRBD1 (6 bases). The germline V gene has CDR1 GTSNPN and CDR2 SVGIG (reference sequence). Trimming removed 5 bases at V and 5 bases at J, with 15 bases between. The CDR3 is 13 residues long.